Listed below are T cell receptor beta chains from one sample, sequenced in a study of monozygotic twins with inflammatory bowel disease. TCRdb reanalyzed the 5' RACE reads, giving one entry per CDR3 protein sequence and no DNA. The sample table sets out some 300,000 distinct CDR3 sequences. The sequencing input was blood. The receptors derive from a human donor with ulcerative colitis or Crohn's disease, or a healthy co-twin of an affected twin (not recorded which). The CDR3 runs from the conserved cysteine through the conserved F or W. Fields, in order: J gene, V gene, CDR3 protein.

>TRBJ2-7|TRBV6-2/TRBV6-3
CASIHRLDFMIEQYF
>TRBJ2-3|TRBV19
CATAGAASTDTQYF
>TRBJ2-3|TRBV29-1
CSVPPGGTDTQYF
>TRBJ2-7|TRBV2
CASSGQGFYEQYF
>TRBJ1-2|TRBV24-1
CATSDNRGLGYTF
>TRBJ1-5|TRBV7-9
CASSAGPQRPQHF
>TRBJ2-4|TRBV30
CAWSVGLAKNIQYF
>TRBJ1-5|TRBV20-1
CSASDRWGQPQHF
>TRBJ2-1|TRBV27
CASSLGSEQFF
>TRBJ2-7|TRBV20-1
CSARDFRTGGSHEQYF
>TRBJ2-3|TRBV18
CASSHISSRTDTQYF
>TRBJ2-1|TRBV29-1
CSGLRDRVNEQFF
>TRBJ2-1|TRBV27
CASSPGLAGVRVGTYNEQFF
>TRBJ1-1|TRBV6-6
CASSRGVATEAFF
>TRBJ2-1|TRBV9
CASSRSGQPYNEQFF
>TRBJ2-7|TRBV5-1
CASSQGTVFGEVVGEQYF
>TRBJ1-5|TRBV30
CAWRVGPGQPQHF
>TRBJ2-7|TRBV7-2
CASSFGRDYEQYF
>TRBJ2-5|TRBV10-3
CAIRSGGPETQYF
>TRBJ2-3|TRBV7-2
CASSLTSSADTQYF
>TRBJ2-7|TRBV6-2/TRBV6-3
CASTQGETSTYEQYF
>TRBJ2-7|TRBV15
CATSRKGAYEQYF
>TRBJ2-3|TRBV18
CASSNRDRASTDTQYF
>TRBJ2-7|TRBV7-2
CASSYRDRGNEQYF
>TRBJ1-1|TRBV6-6
CASALGGSNTEAFF
>TRBJ2-3|TRBV4-3
CASSRGGIADTQYF
>TRBJ2-2|TRBV20-1
CSAPGRSTGELFF
>TRBJ1-2|TRBV6-1
CASSEVDRAHYGYTF
>TRBJ2-2|TRBV7-9
CASRASGGELFF